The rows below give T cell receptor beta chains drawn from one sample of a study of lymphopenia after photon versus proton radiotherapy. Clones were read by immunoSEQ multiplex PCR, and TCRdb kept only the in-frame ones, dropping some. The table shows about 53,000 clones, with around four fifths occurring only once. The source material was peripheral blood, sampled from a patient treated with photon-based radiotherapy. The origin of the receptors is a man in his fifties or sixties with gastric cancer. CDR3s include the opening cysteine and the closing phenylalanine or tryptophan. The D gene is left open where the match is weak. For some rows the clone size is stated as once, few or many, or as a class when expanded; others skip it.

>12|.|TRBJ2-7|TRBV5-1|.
CASSLGQYEQYF
TGCGCCAGCAGCTTGGGGCAATACGAGCAGTACTTC
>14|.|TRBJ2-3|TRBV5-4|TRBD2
CASGGRAGTDTQYF
TGTGCCAGCGGCGGGAGGGCTGGCACAGATACGCAGTATTTT
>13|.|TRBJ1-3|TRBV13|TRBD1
CASSSDRPNTIYF
TGTGCCAGCAGCTCGGACAGGCCGAACACCATATATTTT
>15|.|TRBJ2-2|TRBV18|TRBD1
CASSPRTGGTGELFF
TGTGCCAGCTCACCACGGACAGGGGGAACCGGGGAGCTGTTTTTT
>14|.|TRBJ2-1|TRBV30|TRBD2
CAGSSGRTYNEQFF
TGTGCCGGATCTAGCGGGAGGACCTACAATGAGCAGTTCTTC
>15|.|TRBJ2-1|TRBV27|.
CASSLRQTTYNEQFF
TGTGCCAGCAGTTTAAGGCAGACTACCTACAATGAGCAGTTCTTC
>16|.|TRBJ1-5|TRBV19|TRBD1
CASRSDRAYSNQPQHF
TGTGCCAGTAGAAGTGACAGGGCATATAGCAATCAGCCCCAGCATTTT
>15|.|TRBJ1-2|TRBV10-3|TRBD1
CAISEGQGQIYGYTF
TGTGCCATCAGTGAAGGACAGGGTCAGATCTATGGCTACACCTTC
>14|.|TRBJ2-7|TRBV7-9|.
CASSLGQGIDEQYF
TGTGCCAGCAGCTTAGGGCAGGGGATCGACGAGCAGTACTTC
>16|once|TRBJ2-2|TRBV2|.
CASSGGAGLNTGELFF
TGTGCCAGCAGTGGAGGAGCGGGCCTCAACACCGGGGAGCTGTTTTTT
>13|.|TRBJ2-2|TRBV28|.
CASSLRPAGELFF
TGTGCCAGCAGTCTCCGCCCGGCCGGGGAGCTGTTTTTT
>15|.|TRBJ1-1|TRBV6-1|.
CASRESKGQNTEAFF
TGTGCCAGCAGGGAAAGTAAAGGGCAGAACACTGAAGCTTTCTTT
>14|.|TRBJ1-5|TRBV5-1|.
CASSLDSADQPQHF
TGCGCCAGCAGTCTGGACAGCGCTGATCAGCCCCAGCATTTT
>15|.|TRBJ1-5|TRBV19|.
CASSRGTHSNQPQHF
TGTGCCAGTAGTCGCGGGACTCATAGCAATCAGCCCCAGCATTTT
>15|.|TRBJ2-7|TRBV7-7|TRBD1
CASSPRTGGAHEQYF
TGTGCCAGCAGCCCTCGGACAGGGGGTGCCCACGAGCAGTACTTC
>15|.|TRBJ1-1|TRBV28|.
CASSLIPVGNTEAFF
TGTGCCAGCAGTTTAATCCCAGTGGGGAACACTGAAGCTTTCTTT
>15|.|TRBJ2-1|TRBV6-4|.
CASSDSIRANNEQFF
TGTGCCAGCAGTGACTCCATCAGGGCGAACAATGAGCAGTTCTTC
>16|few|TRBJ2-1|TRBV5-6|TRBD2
CASSPTLADLYNEQFF
TGTGCCAGCAGCCCGACCCTAGCGGATCTCTACAATGAGCAGTTCTTC
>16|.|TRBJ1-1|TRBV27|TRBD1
CASSANDRVGSTEAFF
TGTGCCAGCAGTGCCAATGACAGGGTGGGATCTACTGAAGCTTTCTTT
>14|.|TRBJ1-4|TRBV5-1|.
CASSFSTGREKLFF
TGCGCCAGCAGCTTTTCGACGGGAAGGGAAAAACTGTTTTTT
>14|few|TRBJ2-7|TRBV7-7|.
CASSKAPSSYEQYF
TGTGCCAGCAGTAAAGCGCCCAGCTCCTACGAGCAGTACTTC
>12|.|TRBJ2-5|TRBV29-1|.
CSGLGVQETQYF
TGCAGCGGCCTGGGGGTTCAAGAGACCCAGTACTTC
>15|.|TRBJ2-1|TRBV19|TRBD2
CASTLSGLAYNEQFF
TGTGCCAGTACCCTTTCGGGACTAGCCTACAATGAGCAGTTCTTC
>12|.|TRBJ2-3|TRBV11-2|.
CASSLDGDTQYF
TGTGCCAGCAGCTTAGACGGAGATACGCAGTATTTT
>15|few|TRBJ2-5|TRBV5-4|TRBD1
CASSLGAGGAETQYF
TGTGCCAGCAGCTTGGGGGCAGGGGGCGCAGAGACCCAGTACTTC
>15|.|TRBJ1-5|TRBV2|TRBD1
CASSPDRWGNQPQHF
TGTGCCAGCAGCCCGGACAGGTGGGGCAATCAGCCCCAGCATTTT
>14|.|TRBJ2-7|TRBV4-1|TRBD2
CASSQIAGSYEQYF
TGCGCCAGCAGCCAGATAGCGGGATCCTACGAGCAGTACTTC
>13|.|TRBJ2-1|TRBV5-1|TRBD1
CASTRDSYNEQFF
TGCGCCAGCACCCGGGACAGCTACAATGAGCAGTTCTTC
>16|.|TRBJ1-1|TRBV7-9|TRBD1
CASSFRQGIGGTEAFF
TGTGCCAGCAGCTTCCGACAGGGGATCGGGGGCACTGAAGCTTTCTTT
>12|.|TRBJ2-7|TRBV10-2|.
CASSEFSYEQYF
TGCGCCAGCAGTGAGTTTTCCTACGAGCAGTACTTC
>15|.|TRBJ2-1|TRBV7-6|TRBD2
CASSPGTSGTLEQFF
TGTGCCAGCAGCCCGGGGACTAGCGGTACATTGGAGCAGTTCTTC
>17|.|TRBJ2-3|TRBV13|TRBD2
CASSTRATSGSRDTQYF
TGTGCCAGCAGCACCCGAGCCACTAGCGGGAGTAGAGATACGCAGTATTTT
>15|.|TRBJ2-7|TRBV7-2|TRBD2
CASTVTSGHSYEQYF
TGTGCCAGCACTGTAACTAGCGGGCACTCCTACGAGCAGTACTTC
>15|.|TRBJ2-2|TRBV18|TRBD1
CASSPGTGGTGELFF
TGTGCCAGCTCACCAGGGACAGGGGGCACCGGGGAGCTGTTTTTT
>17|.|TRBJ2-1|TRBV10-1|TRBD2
CASSESLGGGLINEQFF
TGCGCCAGCAGTGAATCCCTCGGCGGGGGGTTAATTAATGAGCAGTTCTTC
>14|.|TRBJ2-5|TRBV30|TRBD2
CAWSRGLGEETQYF
TGTGCCTGGAGCCGAGGACTAGGGGAAGAGACCCAGTACTTC
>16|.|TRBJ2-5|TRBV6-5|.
CASSYSFTANQETQYF
TGTGCCAGCAGTTACTCGTTCACGGCGAACCAAGAGACCCAGTACTTC
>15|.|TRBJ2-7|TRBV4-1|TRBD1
CASSQNTGAEFEQYF
TGCGCCAGCAGCCAGAATACAGGGGCGGAATTCGAGCAGTACTTC
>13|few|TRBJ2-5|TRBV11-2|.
CASSLWGSETQYF
TGTGCCAGCAGCTTATGGGGGAGCGAGACCCAGTACTTC
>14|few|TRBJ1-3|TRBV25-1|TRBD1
CASSLRTGANTIYF
TGTGCCAGCAGTCTACGGACAGGGGCCAACACCATATATTTT
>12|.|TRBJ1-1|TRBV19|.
CASSFGSSEAFF
TGTGCCAGTAGTTTTGGGAGCAGTGAAGCTTTCTTT
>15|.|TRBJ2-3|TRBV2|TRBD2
CASKLAGVGTDTQYF
TGTGCCAGCAAGTTGGCGGGAGTGGGCACAGATACGCAGTATTTT
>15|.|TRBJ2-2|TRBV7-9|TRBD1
CASSQQGAQTGELFF
TGTGCCAGCAGCCAACAGGGGGCCCAGACCGGGGAGCTGTTTTTT
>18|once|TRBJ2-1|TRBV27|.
CASSFRIVGGAEGNEQFF
TGTGCCAGCAGTTTTAGAATCGTGGGGGGGGCGGAAGGGAATGAGCAGTTCTTC
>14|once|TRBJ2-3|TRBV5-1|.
CASSLASLTDTQYF
TGCGCCAGCAGCCTCGCCAGCCTCACAGATACGCAGTATTTT
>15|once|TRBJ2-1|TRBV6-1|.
CASSITGITYNEQFF
TGTGCCAGCAGTATAACAGGGATCACCTACAATGAGCAGTTCTTC
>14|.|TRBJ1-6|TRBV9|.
CASTGGNNNSPLHF
TGTGCCAGCACCGGGGGAAACAATAATTCACCCCTCCACTTT
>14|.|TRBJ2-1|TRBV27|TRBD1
CASSRDRGLNEQFF
TGTGCCAGCAGCCGGGACAGGGGGTTAAATGAGCAGTTCTTC